One TCR beta chain is described in this entry. The length of the CDR3 is 16 residues. The germline gives CDR1 SNHLY, CDR2 FYNNEI. The V end lost 4 bases, the J end lost 0 bases, and 13 bases lay between the germline ends. The entry originates in a study of cytomegalovirus exposure and HLA in healthy donors. PCR primers comprised 60 Vbeta and 13 Jbeta primers. Sequencing was performed with immunoSEQ multiplex PCR; in TCRdb, only in-frame clones are kept and a portion is missing. The sample lists 150,000 to 200,000 clones; roughly 87% were seen once. This TCR came from a girl under three years old in good health and CMV-seronegative. This rearrangement joins TRBV2 to TRBJ2-1; a weak D match, TRBD1 (5 bases). The sample comprised PBMCs. CDR3 DNA: TGTGCCAGCAGTGTCCGACAGTCTAGCTCCTACAATGAGCAGTTCTTC. Its protein product is CASSVRQSSSYNEQFF.